This entry features one TCR beta chain sequence. This clonotype was observed at least ten times. What this receptor recognizes is not known. Base qualities are not at hand, and no much larger clone is one base apart. The CDR1 and CDR2 encoded by the germline V gene (reference sequence) are SEHNR and FQNEAQ. Germline trimming: 1 base from V, 5 bases from J; junction bases outside gene matches: 7. The CDR3 contains 15 residues, cysteine and phenylalanine counted. The entry retains the CDR3 DNA only, 45 bases that are in frame from base 1. The source of the sample is a study of T cells in Graves' hyperthyroidism and ophthalmopathy (dated by TCRdb to the late 2010s). Notes on the research overall: Peripheral blood was collected at initial diagnosis, before any treatment. The paper reports TCR Vbeta CDR3 sequencing of some 140 peripheral blood samples: 40 to 45 ophthalmopathy, some 80 hyperthyroidism and 17 progressor patients. Once sampling was done, hyperthyroidism patients were given methimazole at a starting dose of 30 mg daily, whereas ophthalmopathy patients were given high-dose intravenous methylprednisolone. To identify TCR V-J signatures that set the groups apart, the researchers used a discovery cohort of about a hundred patients, made up of 40 to 45 with Graves' ophthalmopathy and 57 with stable Graves' hyperthyroidism. In roughly six Graves' hyperthyroidism patients, the study also compared T-cell repertoires from thyroid tissue with T-cell repertoires from blood. Prospective prediction of ophthalmopathy was tested in an independent validation cohort of 18 to 20 hyperthyroidism patients and 17 patients who later progressed to ophthalmopathy. The roughly 91 discovery patients were randomly divided into training and test sets at a 7:3 ratio. Study-wide findings and limitations: Most expanded thyroid clonotypes (frequency above 0.001) were also detected in blood, a finding suggesting that blood repertoires may reflect thyroid immune responses. In validation, progression to ophthalmopathy was predicted by the model with 70.59% sensitivity and approximately 78% specificity, a median of roughly 6.4 months before onset. A 13 V-J signature model separated ophthalmopathy from stable hyperthyroidism, with 87.88% sensitivity and about 81% specificity in cross-validation and 80%/75% in testing. Sample size was not statistically predetermined, and investigators were not blinded to group allocation.

Stable Graves' hyperthyroidism was defined as the absence of progression to ophthalmopathy over 18 months of follow-up. The hyperthyroidism patients were between 18 and 65 years old and newly diagnosed, with a disease duration of less than 2 months. Patients with uncontrolled infections, other autoimmune diseases, pregnancy or lactation were excluded. Diagnoses were established on the basis of clinical symptoms, serum thyroxine and TRAb, thyroid ultrasound, and orbital computed tomography. PBMCs were isolated from about 10 ml of fresh peripheral blood by Ficoll-Paque density gradient centrifugation. Total RNA was extracted with Trizol reagent, and quality was checked on an Agilent 2100 Bioanalyzer. The TCR beta CDR3 regions were amplified from the RNA transcripts. A first-round RT-PCR of the TCR CDR3 used the HTBI primer set with the Qiagen OneStep RT-PCR kit. The libraries were constructed in a second round of multiplex PCR and then size-selected and purified. Libraries were sequenced paired-end with 100 bp reads on an Illumina HiSeq2000. In the original analysis: SOAPnuke was used to process the raw data, removing reads that contained adapters or uncalled bases, had a mean Phred below 15, or lacked an exact match to the constant primer or identifier. COPE v1.2.5 was used to merge high-quality paired reads, and clonotypes were defined as unique nucleotide sequences. MiTCR v1.1 was used to align clonotypes to the IMGT TRBV, TRBD and TRBJ reference segments. The analysis included only V-J combinations with a frequency above 0.0001, which together covered around 99% of the repertoires. A TCS score was defined as the ratio of F50 (clonal expansion) to E x V (chaos), with BLOSUM62-based TCRdist applied between CDR3 peptides within each V-J. Welch's t-statistics and random forest reduced around 550 V-J features to fewer than 15, which were used in a naive Bayes classifier (R e1071). Through fastp at Q25 and MiXCR, TCRdb rebuilt clones from the public reads, retaining in-frame beta chains. Entries that share a CDR3 protein sequence are merged under the most common genes and DNA. None of the V and J calls come from the authors' own analysis; TCRdb made them. This sample holds 300,000 to 400,000 distinct CDR3 sequences; under 25% were observed only once. The ten largest clones represent roughly 52% of the sample.

The receptor comes from a woman between 45 and 65 years old with Graves' hyperthyroidism. The chain was built from TRBV7-9 and TRBJ2-7, and TRBD1 matches 8 of the central bases. Input material: blood. The DNA reads as follows: TGTGCCAGCAGCTTAGGGACAGGGTTGAGAGACGAGCAGTACTTC. It translates as CASSLGTGLRDEQYF.